A single sample is the source of the 16 T cell receptor beta chains below, sequenced in a study of blood T cell repertoires in COVID-19. The table came from immunoSEQ multiplex PCR; TCRdb's copy has only in-frame clones and leaves some out. Of about 300,000 clones listed, around 86% are singletons. Material for sequencing was PBMCs or T cells enriched from blood (not recorded which). All receptors come from a man aged 55 to 70 who had recovered from COVID-19.

This clone was detected only once. V gene TRBV18 combines with J gene TRBJ1-1; 7 bases line up with TRBD1. J was trimmed by 6 bases and V by 6 bases; bases with no gene match: 7. The germline gives CDR1 KGHSH, CDR2 LQKENI. The CDR3 is 13 amino acids. The CDR3 here is CASSPSQGAEAFF. The CDR3 DNA is TGTGCCAGCTCCCCAAGCCAGGGGGCTGAAGCTTTCTTT.

This chain connects TRBV18 to TRBJ2-1; no definite D call. This CDR3 is 13 amino acids long. Germline V lookup: CDR1 KGHSH, CDR2 LQKENI. Trimming removed 3 bases at V and 4 bases at J, with 7 bases between. CDR3 sequence: CASSPNIYNEQFF. The DNA for the CDR3 is TGTGCCAGCTCACCGAACATATACAATGAGCAGTTCTTC.

This clone was observed a single time. The chain links TRBV2 to TRBJ2-7, with 12 bases identical to TRBD2. The length of the CDR3 is 17 residues. V gave up 5 bases and J gave up 5 bases; unmatched junction bases: 13. CDR1 is SNHLY and CDR2 is FYNNEI in the germline V gene. The CDR3 spells CASSTSGRSIRGNEQYF. In nucleotides, the CDR3 is TGTGCCAGCAGTACTAGCGGGAGGTCGATAAGGGGAAACGAGCAGTACTTC. The full variable domain, rest sourced from reference TRBV2 and TRBJ2-7, is EPEVTQTPSHQVTQMGQEVILRCVPISNHLYFYWYRQILGQKVEFLVSFYNNEISEKSEIFDDQFSVERPDGSNFTLKIRSTKLEDSAMYFCASSTSGRSIRGNEQYFGPGTRLTVT.

V is TRBV7-9 and J is TRBJ1-1; D is undetermined. V was pared by 1 base and J by 1 base, with 7 bases between. The CDR3 spans 14 residues. Germline CDR1 is SEHNR and CDR2 is FQNEAQ (reference sequence). CDR3 nucleotides: TGTGCCAGCAGCTTAGGTATCGGGAACACTGAAGCTTTCTTT. As protein: CASSLGIGNTEAFF.

The rearrangement joins TRBV28 to TRBJ2-1, with 7 bases that match TRBD2. Germline CDR1 and CDR2: MDHEN and SYDVKM. The J segment lost 5 bases and the V segment lost 3 bases, leaving 16 bases of the junction unmatched. CDR3 size: 18 residues. CDR3 in amino acids: CASSFLLAEPQTNNEQFF. Written as DNA, the CDR3 is TGTGCCAGCAGTTTCCTGCTAGCGGAGCCCCAAACAAACAATGAGCAGTTCTTC.

The chain employs TRBV10-1 and TRBJ1-1; D is uncertain. Trimming took off 4 bases at V and 1 base at J, with 7 bases between the two ends. The germline CDR1 and CDR2 sequences are WNHNN and SYGVQD (reference sequence). The CDR3 extends over 13 amino acids. The CDR3 DNA follows: TGCGCCAGCAGTGGGCAGGCGAACACTGAAGCTTTCTTT. Its translation is CASSGQANTEAFF.

The chain carries TRBV27 and TRBJ1-2; the D is unclear. Trimming pared 2 bases from V and 2 bases from J, leaving 6 bases between. This CDR3 is 13 amino acids long. The V gene's germline CDR1 is MNHEY and CDR2 SMNVEV (reference sequence). This CDR3 reads CASSLVQNYGYTF. Here the CDR3 DNA reads TGTGCCAGCAGTTTAGTACAGAACTATGGCTACACCTTC.

This clone was counted a few times. V is TRBV30 and J is TRBJ1-5, with D unresolved. CDR1 and CDR2 (germline): GTSNPN, SVGIG (reference sequence). The CDR3 is 15 residues long. Trimming pared 2 bases from V and 1 base from J, leaving 12 bases between. The CDR3 coding sequence is TGTGCCTGGAGTCCCGATAGCAGAAGCAATCAGCCCCAGCATTTT. Translating it yields CAWSPDSRSNQPQHF.

The rearrangement joins TRBV18 to TRBJ1-5; D gene uncertain. The V end lost 5 bases, the J end lost 4 bases, and 12 bases lay between the germline ends. Looked up from germline, CDR1 is KGHSH and CDR2 is LQKENI. There are 14 residues in the CDR3. CDR3 region: CASSSVQENQPQHF. The CDR3 coding sequence is TGTGCCAGCTCATCGGTCCAGGAAAATCAGCCCCAGCATTTT.

V usage is TRBV6-1 and J usage is TRBJ2-3; the match to TRBD2 covers 13 bases. Germline V gene data show CDR1 as MNHNS and CDR2 as SASEGT. The CDR3 extends over 18 amino acids. V shed 4 bases, J shed 3 bases, and the junction held 10 bases outside the gene matches. CDR3 protein: CASSAGLAGYLGTDTQYF. The DNA of the CDR3 is TGTGCCAGCAGTGCGGGACTAGCGGGATACTTAGGTACAGATACGCAGTATTTT.

V is TRBV5-1 and J is TRBJ2-1; 8 nucleotides align to TRBD2. The CDR3 runs to 14 residues. Trimming took 1 base from V and 7 from J; bases not matched to a gene: 4. Germline CDR1 SGHRS, CDR2 YFSETQ. The CDR3 protein is CASSLRGGGNEQFF. The DNA of the CDR3 is TGCGCCAGCAGCTTGAGAGGCGGGGGGAATGAGCAGTTCTTC.

The chain employs TRBV6-5 and TRBJ2-7, with 7 bases lining up with TRBD1. The CDR3 runs 14 residues. J lost 4 bases, V lost 6 bases, and 9 bases had no gene match. Per germline, CDR1 MNHEY and CDR2 SVGAGI. This chain's CDR3 is CASRMGTVSYEQYF. In nucleotides, the CDR3 is TGTGCCAGCAGAATGGGGACAGTCTCTTACGAGCAGTACTTC.

The chain carries TRBV10-1 and TRBJ2-2; 8 bases agree with TRBD1. V was clipped by 6 bases and J by 4 bases; unmatched bases: 1. Germline CDR1 reads WNHNN; CDR2 reads SYGVQD (reference sequence). There are 13 residues in the CDR3. The CDR3 reads CASSDRGTGELFF. The CDR3 DNA is TGCGCCAGCAGCGACAGGGGCACCGGGGAGCTGTTTTTT.

Turning to this clone: The junction does not match germline at one end; this may be a read error. J is TRBJ1-2 and V is TRBV7-2; D ambiguous. Germline-derived CDR1 and CDR2 are SGHTA and FQGNSA. CDR3 size: 13 residues. The CDR3 spells CAGSLYANYGYTF. The CDR3 bases are TGTGCCGGCAGCTTATATGCTAACTATGGCTACACCTTC.

A note on this clone: Other DNA sequences from this sample encode an identical CDR3 as well. The rearrangement joins TRBV9 to TRBJ1-2, with 9 nucleotides matching TRBD1. Germline assignment: CDR1 SGDLS and CDR2 YYNGEE. Trimming removed 2 bases from V and 2 bases from J; junction bases left unmatched: 1. The CDR3 totals 14 residues. CDR3 sequence reads: CASSVGTGNYGYTF. CDR3 DNA sequence: TGTGCCAGCAGCGTGGGGACAGGGAACTATGGCTACACCTTC.

This clone showed up just once. The J gene is TRBJ1-6, the V gene TRBV4-1, with TRBD1 identical over 7 bases. The CDR3 covers 13 residues. The junction had 3 bases not matched to a gene; V was cut back by 4 bases and J by 9 bases. The germline CDR1 and CDR2 sequences are MGHRA and YSYEKL. The CDR3 region is CASSLTGVSPLHF. The DNA of the CDR3 is TGCGCCAGCAGCCTAACAGGGGTTTCACCCCTCCACTTT.